Presented here are 24 T cell receptor beta chains from one specimen sequenced in a study of T cells expressing NK-cell markers. TCRdb re-called the 5' RACE reads and shows each CDR3 protein once, DNA omitted. The table counts 150,000 to 180,000 distinct CDR3 sequences; 30% to 45% lies in the top ten. Source material: blood T cells: a sorted CD56 or NKG2C T cell subset, CD4+ or CD8+ T cells, or bulk PBMC T cells (not recorded which). These receptor sequences come from a woman aged 45-65 years in good health.

This chain links TRBV12-3 or TRBV12-4 with TRBJ2-2; TCRdb indicates TRBD2, and absent DNA this call remains unverified. The CDR3 runs to 14 residues. The CDR3 loop reads CASSPSSPTGELFF.

The chain uses TRBV12-3 or TRBV12-4 and TRBJ2-1; with no DNA, the TCRdb D assignment of TRBD2 cannot be verified. CDR3 size: 13 residues. The CDR3 protein is CASSYGLANEQFF.

The chain joins TRBV3-1 to TRBJ2-5; lacking DNA, the TRBD2 call made by TCRdb goes unchecked. The CDR3 contains 16 residues. Per germline, CDR1 LGHDT and CDR2 YNNKEL (reference sequence). CDR3 sequence: CASSQDESGLQETQYF.

The rearrangement joins TRBV5-6 to TRBJ2-2; TCRdb calls TRBD1, which cannot be checked without DNA. This CDR3 is 14 amino acids long. Germline CDR1 SGHDT, CDR2 YYEEEE. The CDR3 is CASTGTEGRGELFF.

V and J are TRBV5-1 and TRBJ2-7; the D call of TRBD1 rests on TCRdb alone, since no DNA is present to check it. Germline lookup yields CDR1 SGHRS and CDR2 YFSETQ. This CDR3 is built from 13 residues. This CDR3 is CASSSPPRPEQYF.

The chain is built from TRBV6-4 and TRBJ2-1. Germline lookup yields CDR1 MRHNA and CDR2 SNTAGT. There are 13 residues in the CDR3. CDR3 region: CASAQSSYNEQFF.

CDR3: CASRGTSGSYEQYF. The V call is TRBV7-8, the J call TRBJ2-7; TCRdb's assignment of TRBD2 cannot be checked, as there is no DNA. Germline CDR1 is SGHVS and CDR2 is FQNEAQ. The CDR3 has 14 amino acids.

The rearrangement joins TRBV7-8 to TRBJ2-7; the TCRdb call, TRBD1, lacks DNA for checking. This CDR3 has 14 residues. The germline CDR1 and CDR2 sequences are SGHVS and FQNEAQ. The chain's CDR3 is CASSLLRDNYEQYF.

V is TRBV20-1 and J is TRBJ2-1. The CDR3 consists of 16 residues. CDR1 DFQATT and CDR2 SNEGSKA come from the germline V gene (reference sequence). The CDR3 is CSASNSQRESYNEQFF.

The rearrangement uses TRBV20-1 and TRBJ2-4; the D call of TRBD1 rests on TCRdb alone, since no DNA is present to check it. CDR1 is DFQATT and CDR2 is SNEGSKA in the germline V gene (reference sequence). This CDR3 comprises 16 residues. The CDR3 loop is CSASVGTGQAKNIQYF.

The chain carries TRBV24-1 and TRBJ2-7; TCRdb's assignment of TRBD1 cannot be checked, as there is no DNA. Germline V CDR1 and CDR2: KGHDR, SFDVKD. The CDR3 length is 13 residues. CDR3 region: CATSASTGNEQYF.

The chain links TRBV7-2 to TRBJ2-1. CDR1 and CDR2 (germline): SGHTA, FQGNSA. CDR3 size: 13 residues. The CDR3 sequence: CASSQVAVNEQFF.

This chain connects TRBV5-5 to TRBJ2-1. This CDR3 contains 15 residues. CDR1 is SGHKS, CDR2 YYEKEE, per germline (reference sequence). The CDR3 sequence is CASSLGYTSYNEQFF.

The chain joins TRBV29-1 to TRBJ2-7. The CDR3 has 12 amino acids. The germline gives CDR1 SQVTM, CDR2 ANQGSEA. The CDR3 sequence: CSVEDRGSVQYF.

The V call is TRBV20-1, the J call TRBJ2-1. The germline V gene encodes CDR1 DFQATT and CDR2 SNEGSKA (reference sequence). This CDR3 is 15 amino acids long. CDR3 loop: CSARSHPDGYNEQFF.

This CDR3 is CAWSVGEIYEQYF. V gene TRBV30 combines with J gene TRBJ2-7. This CDR3 is built from 13 residues. CDR1 is GTSNPN, CDR2 SVGIG, per germline (reference sequence).

J is TRBJ2-1 and V is TRBV27; the TRBD2 assignment by TCRdb is unverifiable without DNA. The CDR3 covers 14 residues. Looked up from germline, CDR1 is MNHEY and CDR2 is SMNVEV (reference sequence). The CDR3 sequence: CASRLPGPNNEQFF.

The chain is built from TRBV29-1 and TRBJ2-3; the TCRdb call, TRBD2, lacks DNA for checking. The CDR3 is made up of 16 amino acids. CDR1 is SQVTM, CDR2 ANQGSEA, per germline. CDR3 region: CSVVPSSGRAANTQYF.

This chain connects TRBV27 to TRBJ2-1; absent DNA, TCRdb's TRBD2 call cannot be checked. The germline gives CDR1 MNHEY, CDR2 SMNVEV (reference sequence). There are 16 residues in the CDR3. The CDR3 sequence is CASSFVLAGAYNEQFF.

CDR3 loop: CASSLARGTGQYF. V and J are TRBV7-6 and TRBJ2-7. The germline CDR1 and CDR2 sequences are SGHVS and FNYEAQ. This CDR3 has 13 amino acids. Filled out from reference TRBV7-6 and TRBJ2-7, the complete variable domain reads GAGVSQSPRYKVTKRGQDVALRCDPISGHVSLYWYRQALGQGPEFLTYFNYEAQQDKSGLPNDRFSAERPEGSISTLTIQRTEQRDSAMYRCASSLARGTGQYFGPGTRLTVT.

This chain uses TRBV11-2 with TRBJ1-5; TCRdb designates TRBD1, a call that cannot be tested without DNA. Germline V gene lookup returns CDR1 SGHAT and CDR2 FQNNGV. The CDR3 has 13 amino acids. CDR3 protein: CASSLDRGQPQHF.

The chain couples TRBV12-3 or TRBV12-4 to TRBJ2-1; TCRdb calls TRBD2, which cannot be checked without DNA. The CDR3 runs to 19 residues. The CDR3 protein is CASRGTKEGQSLSYNEQFF.

The chain recombines TRBV20-1 with TRBJ2-1; TCRdb gives TRBD2 as the D gene, but with no DNA this cannot be confirmed. CDR3 length: 19 residues. In germline, CDR1 is DFQATT, CDR2 SNEGSKA (reference sequence). This chain's CDR3 is CSAKDLGRPGTSGRGEQFF.

V usage is TRBV2 and J usage is TRBJ2-5; the TCRdb D gene call, TRBD2, has no DNA to confirm it. Germline V lookup: CDR1 SNHLY, CDR2 FYNNEI. The CDR3 runs 15 residues. The CDR3 sequence is CATGTSPNIRETQYF.